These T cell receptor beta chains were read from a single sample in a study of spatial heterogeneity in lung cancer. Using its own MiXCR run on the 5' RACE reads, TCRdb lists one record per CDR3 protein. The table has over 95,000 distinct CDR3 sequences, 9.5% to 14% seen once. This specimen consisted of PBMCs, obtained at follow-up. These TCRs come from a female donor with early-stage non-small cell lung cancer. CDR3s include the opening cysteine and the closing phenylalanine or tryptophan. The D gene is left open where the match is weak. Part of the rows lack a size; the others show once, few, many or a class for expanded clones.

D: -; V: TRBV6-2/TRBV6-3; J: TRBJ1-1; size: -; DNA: TGTGCCAGCAGTTGGGGAGACAACACTGAAGCTTTCTTT; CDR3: CASSWGDNTEAFF
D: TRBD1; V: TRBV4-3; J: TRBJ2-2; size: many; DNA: TGCGCCAGCAGCCAGGCCGGGACAGGGGTCACCGGGGAGCTGTTTTTT; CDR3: CASSQAGTGVTGELFF
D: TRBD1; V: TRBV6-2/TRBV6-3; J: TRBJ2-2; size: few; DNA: TGTGCCAGCAGAAGGCAGGGGGACGGGGAGCTGTTTTTT; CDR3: CASRRQGDGELFF
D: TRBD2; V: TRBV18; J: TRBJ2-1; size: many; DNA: TGTGCCAGCTCACCGACTAGCGGGAGCCGTTCCTACAATGAGCAGTTCTTC; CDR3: CASSPTSGSRSYNEQFF
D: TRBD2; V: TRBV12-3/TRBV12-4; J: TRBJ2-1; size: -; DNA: TGTGCCAGCAGTTTAGCTAGCGGGAGGGTGAATGAGCAGTTCTTC; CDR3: CASSLASGRVNEQFF
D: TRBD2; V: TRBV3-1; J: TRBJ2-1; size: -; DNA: TGTGCCAGCAGCCAAGGGCGGGGGAGCTCCTACAATGAGCAGTTCTTC; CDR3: CASSQGRGSSYNEQFF
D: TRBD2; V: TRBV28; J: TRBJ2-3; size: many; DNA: TGTGCCAGCGACACTAGCGGGAACGTAGATACGCAGTATTTT; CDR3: CASDTSGNVDTQYF
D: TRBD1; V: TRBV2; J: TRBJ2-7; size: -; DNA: TGTGCCAGCAGGCGTGGGACAGGCTACGAGCAGTACTTC; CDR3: CASRRGTGYEQYF
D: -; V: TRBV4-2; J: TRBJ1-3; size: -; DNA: TGTGCCAGCAGCCAAGTCTGGGGGGCAGGTGGAAACACCATATATTTT; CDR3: CASSQVWGAGGNTIYF
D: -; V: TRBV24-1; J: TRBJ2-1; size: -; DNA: TGTGCCACCAGTGATTTAACATTGGGGACCCGGTTCTTC; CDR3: CATSDLTLGTRFF
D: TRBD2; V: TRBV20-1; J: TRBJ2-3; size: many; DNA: TGCAGTGCTATTCTAGCGGCGACAGATACGCAGTATTTT; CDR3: CSAILAATDTQYF
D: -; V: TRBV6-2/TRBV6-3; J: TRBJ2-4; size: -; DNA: TGTGCCAGCATGAGAGCGGGACAAACAGCGGAGTACTTC; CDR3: CASMRAGQTAEYF
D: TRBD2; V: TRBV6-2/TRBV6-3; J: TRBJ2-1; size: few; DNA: TGTGCCAGCAGGAACCATACTAGCGGGAGCATCCGCGAGCAGTTCTTC; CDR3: CASRNHTSGSIREQFF
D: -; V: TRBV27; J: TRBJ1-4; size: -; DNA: TGTGCCAGCAGAGAGTGGGAAAAACTGTTTTTT; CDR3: CASREWEKLFF
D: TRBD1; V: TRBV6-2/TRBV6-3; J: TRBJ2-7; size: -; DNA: TGTGCCAGCCTCCTGACAGGGGGAACCTACGAGCAGTACTTC; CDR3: CASLLTGGTYEQYF
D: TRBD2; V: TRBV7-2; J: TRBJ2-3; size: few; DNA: TGTGCCAGCAGCGGGAGGGCCGAGGGTACGCAGTATTTT; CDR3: CASSGRAEGTQYF
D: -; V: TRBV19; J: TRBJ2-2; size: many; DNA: TGTGCCAGTAACTGGAACACCGGGGAGCTGTTTTTT; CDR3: CASNWNTGELFF
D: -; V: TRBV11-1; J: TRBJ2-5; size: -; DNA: TGTGCCAGCAGCTTCTGGCGGGAACGGAAAGAGACCCAGTACTTC; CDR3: CASSFWRERKETQYF